This TCR beta chain was identified during a study of T cell responses to AZD1222 COVID-19 vaccine. General study results and limits: The breadth and depth of Spike-specific TCRs increased once two AZD1222 doses had been given. In a largely white British group with more females than males, clonal diversity was possibly underestimated.

The CDR3 is made up of 15 amino acids. V trimming: 1 base; J trimming: 5 bases; junction bases outside the gene matches: 7. From germline, CDR1 is SGHTA and CDR2 FQGNSA. Some clones are missing from TCRdb's copy, which holds only in-frame ones; the method was immunoSEQ multiplex PCR. The sample yields about 120,000 clones, approximately 88% seen once. With respect to this clone: The antigen is not known.

The receptor's source is an adult in good health. Here the sequenced sample was peripheral blood, taken on day 0 of AZD1222 vaccination. The chain couples TRBV7-2 to TRBJ2-7, with 8 nucleotides matching TRBD2. CDR3 region: CASSLVAGTPHEQYF. The CDR3 DNA is TGTGCCAGCAGCTTAGTAGCGGGAACCCCCCACGAGCAGTACTTC. The whole variable domain, filled in from reference TRBV7-2 and TRBJ2-7, reads GAGVSQSPSNKVTEKGKDVELRCDPISGHTALYWYRQSLGQGLEFLIYFQGNSAPDKSGLPSDRFSAERTGGSVSTLTIQRTQQEDSAVYLCASSLVAGTPHEQYFGPGTRLTVT.